The present T cell receptor beta chain was sequenced within a study of tumour-infiltrating T cells in Burkitt lymphoma. Looking at the study overall: All epidemiological Burkitt lymphoma subtypes were represented in the cohort. Repertoire clonality predicted overall and progression-free survival.

Note on this clone: What it binds is unknown.

TCRdb's copy holds only in-frame clones and misses some; the assay was immunoSEQ multiplex PCR. This table has tens of thousands of clones, around 29% appearing once. The V gene lost 0 bases and the J gene lost 2 bases, with 9 bases spanning the gap. The CDR3 is 15 residues long. CDR1 is LNHNV and CDR2 is YYDKDF in the germline V gene (reference sequence). General observations from the study: Several public clonotypes were shared across many Burkitt lymphoma patients.

J is TRBJ2-3 and V is TRBV15; D ambiguous. The sequencing input was tumor tissue. This clonotype was obtained from a human donor with Burkitt lymphoma. The CDR3 loop reads CATSRDQQITDTQYF. The CDR3 coding sequence is TGTGCCACCAGCAGAGATCAACAGATCACAGATACGCAGTATTTT.